This TCR beta chain was identified during a study of blood T cells in healthy people across ages. Study at large: T cells yielded about one barcoded beta molecule per two cells through template switching. The study, taken as a whole, reports: PBMCs were not sorted, which prevented a conclusive comparison of naive versus antigen-experienced cells.

Isolation of PBMCs gave at least 7 million cells per sample. The CDR3 is 16 residues long. V dropped 4 bases and J dropped 11 bases, with 26 bases sitting between them. Germline V gene lookup returns CDR1 PRHDT and CDR2 FYEKMQ (reference sequence). Then a second PCR, running about 7 to 11 cycles, was carried out with a sample-barcoded 5' primer and a J-beta primer mix. A template-switch adaptor with 12 random nucleotides tagged each cDNA molecule. TCRdb fed the 5' RACE reads into MiXCR, producing one record per CDR3 protein. The repertoire holds about 640,000 distinct CDR3 sequences, 58% seen once, with about two fifths in the top ten. This clonotype has more than one count but fewer than ten. What it binds is unknown.

V and J are TRBV13 and TRBJ2-5, with D tentatively TRBD2 (5 bases). The sequenced material came from blood. The receptor comes from a man between 60 and 70 years old in good health. CDR3 residues: CASSSAPRPELGEQYF. The CDR3 coding sequence is TGTGCCAGCAGCTCAGCCCCCCGTCCCGAGCTGGGAGAGCAGTACTTC.